This T cell receptor beta chain originates from a study of blood T cell repertoires in COVID-19. CDR3 size: 14 residues. J was trimmed by 5 bases and V by 8 bases; bases with no gene match: 8. CDR1 LGHNA and CDR2 YSLEER come from the germline V gene. Here immunoSEQ multiplex PCR was the method, and the copy in TCRdb shows in-frame clones only, minus some. The sample includes some 190,000 clones, about 90% of them seen just once. Sequenced material: peripheral blood. This clonotype was sampled from a man between 18 and 35 years old with active or convalescent COVID-19. The V gene is TRBV4-3, the J gene TRBJ1-2; TRBD1 matches at 10 bases. In nucleotides, the CDR3 is TGCGCCAGCTCAACCGGACAGGGGGATTATGGCTACACCTTC. Its translation: CASSTGQGDYGYTF.